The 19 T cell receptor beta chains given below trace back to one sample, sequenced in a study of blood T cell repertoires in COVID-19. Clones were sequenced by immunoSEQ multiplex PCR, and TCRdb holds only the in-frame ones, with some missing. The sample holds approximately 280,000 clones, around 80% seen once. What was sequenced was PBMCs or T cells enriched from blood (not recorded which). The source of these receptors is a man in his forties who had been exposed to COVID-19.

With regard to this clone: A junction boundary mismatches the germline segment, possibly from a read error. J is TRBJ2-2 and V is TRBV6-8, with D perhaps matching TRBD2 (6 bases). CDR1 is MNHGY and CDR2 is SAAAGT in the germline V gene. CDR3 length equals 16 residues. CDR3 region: CASNYCGIGDTGELFF. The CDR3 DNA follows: TGTGCCAGCAATTACTGCGGGATTGGTGACACCGGGGAGCTGTTTTTT.

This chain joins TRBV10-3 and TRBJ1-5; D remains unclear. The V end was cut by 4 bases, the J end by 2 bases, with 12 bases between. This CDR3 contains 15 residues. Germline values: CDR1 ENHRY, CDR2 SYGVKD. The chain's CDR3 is CAISALLSRNQPQHF. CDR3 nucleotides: TGTGCCATCAGTGCCCTATTATCCCGCAATCAGCCCCAGCATTTT.

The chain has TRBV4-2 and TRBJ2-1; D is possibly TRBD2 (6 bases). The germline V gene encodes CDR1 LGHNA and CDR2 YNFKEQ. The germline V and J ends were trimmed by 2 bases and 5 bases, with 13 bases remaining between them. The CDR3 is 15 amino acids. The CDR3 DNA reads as TGTGCCAGCAGCCAAACGGGAGACGGGGACAATGAGCAGTTCTTC. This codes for CASSQTGDGDNEQFF.

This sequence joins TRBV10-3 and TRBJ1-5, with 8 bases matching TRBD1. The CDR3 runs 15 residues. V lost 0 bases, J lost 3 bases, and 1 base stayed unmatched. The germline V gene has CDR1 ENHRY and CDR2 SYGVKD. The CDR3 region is CAISESDRDNQPQHF. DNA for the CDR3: TGTGCCATCAGTGAGTCGGACAGGGACAATCAGCCCCAGCATTTT.

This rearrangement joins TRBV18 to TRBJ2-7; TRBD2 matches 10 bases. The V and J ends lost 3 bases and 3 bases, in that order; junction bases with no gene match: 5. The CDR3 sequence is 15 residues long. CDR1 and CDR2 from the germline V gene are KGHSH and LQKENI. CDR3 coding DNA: TGTGCCAGCTCACCCCTAGCGGGAGCTAACTACGAGCAGTACTTC. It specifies CASSPLAGANYEQYF.

CDR3 residues: CATSAGLAGGEQFF. The DNA of the CDR3 is TGTGCCACCAGTGCAGGACTAGCGGGAGGTGAGCAGTTCTTC. The chain couples TRBV24-1 to TRBJ2-1; TRBD2 matches 14 bases. Germline lookup yields CDR1 KGHDR and CDR2 SFDVKD. This CDR3 comprises 14 residues. V trimming: 5 bases; J trimming: 9 bases; junction bases outside the gene matches: 2.

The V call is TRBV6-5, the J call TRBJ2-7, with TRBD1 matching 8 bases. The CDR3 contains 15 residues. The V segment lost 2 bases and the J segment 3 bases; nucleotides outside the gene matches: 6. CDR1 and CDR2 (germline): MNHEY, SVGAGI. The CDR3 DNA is TGTGCCAGCAGTTACGCAGGGGGCACGGACTACGAGCAGTACTTC. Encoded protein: CASSYAGGTDYEQYF.

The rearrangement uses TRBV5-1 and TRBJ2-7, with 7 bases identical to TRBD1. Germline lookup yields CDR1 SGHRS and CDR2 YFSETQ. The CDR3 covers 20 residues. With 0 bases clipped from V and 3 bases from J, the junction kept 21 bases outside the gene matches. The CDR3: CASSLVSGTVIPGGLYEQYF. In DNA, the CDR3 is TGCGCCAGCAGCTTGGTGTCGGGGACAGTCATTCCAGGGGGTCTCTACGAGCAGTACTTC.

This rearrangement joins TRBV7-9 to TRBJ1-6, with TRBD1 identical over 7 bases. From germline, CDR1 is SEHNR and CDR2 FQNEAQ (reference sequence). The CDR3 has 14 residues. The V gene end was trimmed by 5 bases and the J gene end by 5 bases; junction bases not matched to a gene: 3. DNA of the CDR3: TGTGCCAGCAGCCCTGGGACAGATAATTCACCCCTCCACTTT. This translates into CASSPGTDNSPLHF.

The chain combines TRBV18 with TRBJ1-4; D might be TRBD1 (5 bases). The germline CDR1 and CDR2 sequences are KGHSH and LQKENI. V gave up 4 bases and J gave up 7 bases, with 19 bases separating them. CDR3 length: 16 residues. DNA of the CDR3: TGTGCCAGCTCACTCCCGGGACTTGGAGAAGGTGAAAAACTGTTTTTT. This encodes CASSLPGLGEGEKLFF.

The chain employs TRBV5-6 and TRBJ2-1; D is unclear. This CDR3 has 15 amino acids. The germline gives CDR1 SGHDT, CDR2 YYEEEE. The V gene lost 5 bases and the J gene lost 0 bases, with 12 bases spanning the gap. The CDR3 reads CASRLQRSSYNEQFF. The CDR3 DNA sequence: TGTGCCAGCAGACTTCAAAGGAGCTCCTACAATGAGCAGTTCTTC.

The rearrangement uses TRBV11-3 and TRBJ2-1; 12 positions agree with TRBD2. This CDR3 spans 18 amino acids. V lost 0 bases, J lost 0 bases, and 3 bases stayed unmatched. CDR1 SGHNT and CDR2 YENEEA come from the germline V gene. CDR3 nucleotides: TGTGCCAGCAGCTTAGACGGACTAGCGGGAAGCTCCTACAATGAGCAGTTCTTC. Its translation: CASSLDGLAGSSYNEQFF.

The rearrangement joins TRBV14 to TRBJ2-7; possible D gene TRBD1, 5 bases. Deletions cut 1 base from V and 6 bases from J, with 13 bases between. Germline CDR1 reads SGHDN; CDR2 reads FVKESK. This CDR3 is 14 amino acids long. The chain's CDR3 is CASSQVQGLSEQYF. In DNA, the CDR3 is TGTGCCAGCAGCCAAGTTCAGGGTCTGAGCGAGCAGTACTTC.

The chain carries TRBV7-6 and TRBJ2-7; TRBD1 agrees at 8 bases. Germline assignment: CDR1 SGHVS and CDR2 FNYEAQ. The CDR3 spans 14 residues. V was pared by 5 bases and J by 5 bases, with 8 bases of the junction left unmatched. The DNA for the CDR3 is TGTGCCAGCAGCCCCCGACAGGGGAGCAACGAGCAGTACTTC. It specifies CASSPRQGSNEQYF.

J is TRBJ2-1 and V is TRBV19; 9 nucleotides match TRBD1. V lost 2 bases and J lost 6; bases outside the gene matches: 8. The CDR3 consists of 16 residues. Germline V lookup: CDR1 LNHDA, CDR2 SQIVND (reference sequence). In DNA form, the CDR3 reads TGTGCCAGTAGTATATATGGACAGGGGACCCTCAATGAGCAGTTCTTC. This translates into CASSIYGQGTLNEQFF.

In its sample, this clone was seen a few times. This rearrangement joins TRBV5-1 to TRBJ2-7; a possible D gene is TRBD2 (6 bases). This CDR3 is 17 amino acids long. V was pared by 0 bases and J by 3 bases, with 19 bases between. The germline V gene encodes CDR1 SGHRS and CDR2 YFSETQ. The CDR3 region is CASSLGWGEVLYYEQYF. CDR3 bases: TGCGCCAGCAGCTTGGGATGGGGGGAGGTCCTCTACTACGAGCAGTACTTC.

CDR3 sequence (DNA): TGCGCCAGCAGTGAGTCCCGTAAAGAGACCCAGTACTTC. The encoded protein is CASSESRKETQYF. The rearrangement joins TRBV10-1 to TRBJ2-5, with no clear D. Looked up from germline, CDR1 is WNHNN and CDR2 is SYGVQD (reference sequence). This CDR3 has 13 residues. V dropped 0 bases and J dropped 3 bases, with 5 bases sitting between them.

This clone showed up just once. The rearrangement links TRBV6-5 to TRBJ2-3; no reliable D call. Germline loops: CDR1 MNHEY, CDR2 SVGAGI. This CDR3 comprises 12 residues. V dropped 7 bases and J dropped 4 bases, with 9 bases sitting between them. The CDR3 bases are TGTGCCAGCACCCCTCCGGCAGATACGCAGTATTTT. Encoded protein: CASTPPADTQYF.

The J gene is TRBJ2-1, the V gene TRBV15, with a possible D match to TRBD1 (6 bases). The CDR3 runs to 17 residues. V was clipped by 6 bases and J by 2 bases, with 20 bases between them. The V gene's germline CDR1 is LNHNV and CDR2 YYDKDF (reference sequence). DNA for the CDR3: TGTGCCACCAGACGAGGGGCTAGTTCAGGGGCCTACAATGAGCAGTTCTTC. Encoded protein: CATRRGASSGAYNEQFF. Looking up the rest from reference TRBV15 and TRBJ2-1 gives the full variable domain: DAMVIQNPRYQVTQFGKPVTLSCSQTLNHNVMYWYQQKSSQAPKLLFHYYDKDFNNEADTPDNFQSRRPNTSFCFLDIRSPGLGDTAMYLCATRRGASSGAYNEQFFGPGTRLTVL.